The rows below give T cell receptor beta chains drawn from one sample of a study of cytomegalovirus exposure and HLA in healthy donors. Profiled with immunoSEQ multiplex PCR; TCRdb holds only in-frame clones, not every one. This sample has some 84,000 clones, with more than 75% found just once. The sequenced sample consisted of PBMCs. The receptors stem from a man aged 25-45 years in good health and CMV-seronegative. CDR3s include the opening cysteine and the closing phenylalanine or tryptophan. Fields, in order: V gene, J gene, D gene, clone size, CDR3 protein, CDR3 DNA. The D gene is left open where the match is weak. Clone size is shown for a subset of rows, as once, few, many or a class of expanded clone.

>TRBV15|TRBJ2-1|NA|NA
CATSRVVTGSYNEQFF
TGTGCCACCAGCAGAGTGGTTACGGGCTCCTACAATGAGCAGTTCTTC
>TRBV15|TRBJ2-1|TRBD2|NA
CATRLAGTLNEQFF
TGTGCCACCCGACTAGCGGGGACCCTCAATGAGCAGTTCTTC
>TRBV6-1|TRBJ2-1|NA|NA
CATGKRQGSYNEQFF
TGTGCCACAGGGAAAAGGCAAGGCTCCTACAATGAGCAGTTCTTC
>TRBV18|TRBJ2-1|NA|NA
CASSPPRGPGETYNEQFF
TGTGCCAGCTCACCACCGAGGGGTCCGGGAGAAACCTACAATGAGCAGTTCTTC
>TRBV28|TRBJ1-5|NA|NA
CASSFPTEPQHF
TGTGCCAGCAGTTTCCCCACAGAGCCCCAGCATTTT
>TRBV5-1|TRBJ2-1|NA|NA
CASRASPDNEQFF
TGCGCCAGCAGGGCCTCACCTGACAATGAACAGTTCTTC
>TRBV30|TRBJ1-2|TRBD1|NA
CAWSARDRGYGYTF
TGTGCCTGGAGTGCAAGGGACAGGGGGTATGGCTACACCTTC
>TRBV19|TRBJ1-6|TRBD1|NA
CASCPGTASSYNSPLHF
TGTGCCAGTTGTCCCGGGACAGCGAGCTCCTATAATTCACCCCTCCACTTT
>TRBV6-5|TRBJ2-2|TRBD1|NA
CASSRAGGSAGELFF
TGTGCCAGCAGCCGCGCAGGGGGCAGTGCCGGGGAGCTGTTTTTT
>TRBV5-4|TRBJ2-3|NA|NA
CASSLDSLPADTQYF
TGTGCCAGCAGCTTGGACAGCCTCCCCGCCGATACGCAGTATTTT
>TRBV5-3|TRBJ1-2|NA|NA
CARSGPRSIPGTYGYTF
TGTGCCAGAAGCGGACCGCGCTCCATACCGGGAACATATGGCTACACCTTC
>TRBV28|TRBJ1-1|NA|NA
CASSFGAVAPDTEAFF
TGTGCCAGCAGTTTCGGAGCCGTAGCCCCTGACACTGAAGCTTTCTTT
>TRBV7-8|TRBJ1-5|TRBD1|NA
CASSFGIWDRASNQPQHF
TGTGCCAGCAGCTTCGGTATATGGGACAGGGCCAGCAATCAGCCCCAGCATTTT
>TRBV19|TRBJ2-1|TRBD2|NA
CASTPNVPGLASYNEQFF
TGTGCCAGTACCCCCAACGTGCCGGGACTAGCTTCTTACAATGAGCAGTTCTTC
>TRBV18|TRBJ2-1|TRBD2|NA
CASSPQREDEQFF
TGTGCCAGCTCACCACAGCGGGAGGATGAGCAGTTCTTC
>TRBV29-1|TRBJ2-7|NA|NA
CSVVDSNTYEQYF
TGCAGCGTTGTCGACAGTAATACGTACGAGCAGTACTTC
>TRBV5-5|TRBJ2-2|TRBD2|NA
CASSLRTSGAGTGELFF
TGTGCCAGCAGCTTGAGGACTAGCGGGGCGGGGACCGGGGAGCTGTTTTTT
>TRBV29-1|TRBJ2-2|NA|NA
CSAQSANPGELFF
TGCAGCGCCCAGTCTGCAAACCCGGGGGAGCTGTTTTTT
>TRBV25-1|TRBJ1-5|NA|NA
CASSESGRPYNQPQHF
TGTGCCAGCAGTGAATCAGGCAGGCCCTACAATCAGCCCCAGCATTTT
>TRBV19|TRBJ2-7|TRBD2|NA
CASSPTSGAYEQYF
TGTGCCAGTAGTCCGACTAGCGGGGCATACGAGCAGTACTTC
>TRBV7-9|TRBJ1-5|NA|NA
CASSLGSGDQPQHF
TGTGCCAGCAGCTTAGGGTCGGGGGATCAGCCCCAGCATTTT
>TRBV19|TRBJ2-7|TRBD1|NA
CASSLDGQGPFYEQYF
TGTGCCAGTAGTTTAGACGGACAGGGTCCCTTTTACGAGCAGTACTTC
>TRBV6-5|TRBJ2-1|NA|NA
CASGDTASYNEQFF
TGTGCCAGCGGGGACACGGCCTCCTACAATGAGCAGTTCTTC
>TRBV19|TRBJ2-5|NA|NA
CASSQGVVETQYF
TGTGCCAGTAGTCAAGGGGTCGTGGAGACCCAGTACTTC
>TRBV6-5|TRBJ2-7|NA|NA
CASSKTGPEQYF
TGTGCCAGCAGTAAAACAGGGCCTGAGCAGTACTTC
>TRBV7-7|TRBJ2-1|TRBD2|NA
CASSPGTSAYNEQFF
TGTGCTAGCAGCCCAGGGACTAGCGCCTACAATGAGCAGTTCTTC
>TRBV5-1|TRBJ1-1|NA|NA
CASSSPDRGGDTEAFF
TGCGCCAGCAGCTCCCCGGACCGAGGGGGGGACACTGAAGCTTTCTTT
>TRBV5-1|TRBJ2-5|NA|NA
CASHSWGRETQYF
TGCGCCAGCCATTCCTGGGGGCGCGAGACCCAGTACTTC
>TRBV19|TRBJ2-4|NA|NA
CASSIGLPGSNALAKNIQYF
TGTGCCAGTAGTATTGGTCTTCCGGGGTCAAACGCGCTAGCCAAAAACATTCAGTACTTC
>TRBV6-1|TRBJ1-2|TRBD1|NA
CASSAGQGGNYGYTF
TGTGCCAGCAGTGCCGGACAGGGGGGTAACTATGGCTACACCTTC
>TRBV19|TRBJ2-7|NA|NA
CASSVPLSGEQYF
TGTGCCAGTAGTGTCCCCCTTAGTGGCGAGCAGTACTTC
>TRBV9|TRBJ2-1|TRBD2|few
CASSVTSGRDINNEQFF
TGTGCCAGCAGCGTAACTAGCGGGAGGGATATAAACAATGAGCAGTTCTTC
>TRBV7-8|TRBJ2-7|NA|NA
CASSFNIFYEQYF
TGTGCCAGCAGCTTTAATATATTCTACGAGCAGTACTTC
>TRBV2|TRBJ1-6|TRBD1|NA
CASRTGTGIRSYSPLHF
TGTGCCAGCAGGACCGGGACAGGGATTAGGTCCTATTCACCCCTCCACTTT